This TCR beta chain originates from a study of shared clonotypes between healthy human individuals. J gave up 0 bases and V 5 bases, and 4 bases lay outside the gene matches. Looked up from germline, CDR1 is MDHEN and CDR2 is SYDVKM. This CDR3 has 14 amino acids. Libraries were prepared by immunoSEQ multiplex PCR; TCRdb keeps only in-frame clonotypes and omits some of them. The data contain about 1 million clones, about 75% of them seen just once; the ten biggest clones take up 1.5%. Overall study results and limits: Naive subsets generally had larger estimated richness than memory subsets.

This clone was detected once. Its antigen is as yet unknown. Other nucleotide sequences in the sample specify the same CDR3. This clonotype originated in a man aged 18 to 29 in good health. The rearrangement joins TRBV28 to TRBJ2-7, with TRBD1 matching over 7 bases. The sample comprised memory CD4+ T cells sorted from blood. Stated subset: CD45RA-negative fraction. The CDR3 loop is CASSRTGLSYEQYF. Here the CDR3 DNA reads TGTGCCAGCAGTAGGACAGGCCTCTCCTACGAGCAGTACTTC.